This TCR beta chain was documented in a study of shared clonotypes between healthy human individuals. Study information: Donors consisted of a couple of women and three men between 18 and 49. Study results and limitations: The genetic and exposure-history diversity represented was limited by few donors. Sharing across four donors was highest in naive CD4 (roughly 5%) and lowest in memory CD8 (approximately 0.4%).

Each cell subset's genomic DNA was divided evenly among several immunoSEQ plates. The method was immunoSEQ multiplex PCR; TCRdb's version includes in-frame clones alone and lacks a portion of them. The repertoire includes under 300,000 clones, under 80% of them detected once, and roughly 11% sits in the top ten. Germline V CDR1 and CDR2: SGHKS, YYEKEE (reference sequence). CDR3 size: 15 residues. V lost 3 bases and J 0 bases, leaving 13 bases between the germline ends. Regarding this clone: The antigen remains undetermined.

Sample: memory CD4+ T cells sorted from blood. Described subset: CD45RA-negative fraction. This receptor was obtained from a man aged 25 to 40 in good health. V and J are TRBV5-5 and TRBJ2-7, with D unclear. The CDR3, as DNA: TGTGCCAGCAGCTCTAACTGGCTGGCCTCCTACGAGCAGTACTTC. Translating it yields CASSSNWLASYEQYF.